This T cell receptor (beta chain) was captured by sequencing in a study of cytomegalovirus exposure and HLA in healthy donors. Across the study: The study's early data release held about 85 million unique TCRs from HLA-typed donors.

General study results and limits: A likely sequencing artifact accounted for one observed cluster of highly shared sequence variants. In vitro experiments confirmed that a few CMV-associated chains were specific for CMV antigens.

J lost 5 bases, V lost 4 bases, and 5 bases had no gene match. CDR1 is SGHRS, CDR2 YFSETQ, per germline. This CDR3 is 14 amino acids long. Worth noting for this clone: Antigen specificity is unknown.

PCR involved 60 Vbeta and 13 Jbeta primers. Assay: immunoSEQ multiplex PCR; the TCRdb copy retains only in-frame clones and omits some. The sample table includes 35,000 to 50,000 clones. Donors in the study were healthy people who gave bone marrow. The sequencing sample was made of PBMCs. The sequence was obtained from a woman in her 30s in good health and CMV-seropositive. This chain links TRBV5-1 with TRBJ1-5; 8 nucleotides agree with TRBD1. The CDR3 reads CASSPTGEDQPQHF. The CDR3 DNA follows: TGCGCCAGCAGCCCGACAGGGGAGGATCAGCCCCAGCATTTT.